The following is a TCR beta chain sequence with its context. Its target is not known. Profiling relied on immunoSEQ multiplex PCR, and the TCRdb table lists in-frame clones only, not all of them. The table has around 20,000 clones, around 90% seen once; the top ten hold 1.9%. This record belongs to a study of graft-versus-host responses after intestinal transplantation. Study overall: In this cohort, recipients had multivisceral, liver-intestinal, or isolated intestinal transplants. Every recipient underwent anti-thymocyte globulin induction, then tacrolimus and steroids for two to four years.

The CDR3 is 14 amino acids. V lost 2 bases and J 7 bases, leaving 14 bases between the germline ends. Per germline, CDR1 SGHDT and CDR2 YYEEEE. Study outcomes and limitations: GvH clones were found in recipient marrow; some appeared first in ileum or blood.

The specimen comprised PBMCs, sampled around 350 days after transplant. This receptor was identified in a human patient who received an intestinal transplant, so some T cells may come from the graft donor. The chain joins TRBV5-6 to TRBJ2-3; no clear D gene. The CDR3 DNA reads as TGTGCCAGCAGCTTATCCTCCCTCGTATATACGCAGTATTTT. Protein product: CASSLSSLVYTQYF.